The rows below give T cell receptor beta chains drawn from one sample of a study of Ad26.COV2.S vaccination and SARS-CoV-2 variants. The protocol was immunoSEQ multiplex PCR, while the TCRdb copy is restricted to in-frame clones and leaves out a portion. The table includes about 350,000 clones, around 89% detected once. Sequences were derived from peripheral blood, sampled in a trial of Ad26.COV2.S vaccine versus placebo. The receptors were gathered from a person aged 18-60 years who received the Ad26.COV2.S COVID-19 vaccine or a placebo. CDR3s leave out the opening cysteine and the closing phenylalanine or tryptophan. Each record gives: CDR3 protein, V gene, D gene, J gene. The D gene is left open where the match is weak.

CDR3 protein: ASRQRGGWQF; V gene: TRBV19; D gene: TRBD2; J gene: TRBJ2-1
CDR3 protein: ASKSSGSYEQY; V gene: TRBV19; D gene: NA; J gene: TRBJ2-7
CDR3 protein: ASSEGTAGGLNGELF; V gene: TRBV4-3; D gene: TRBD1; J gene: TRBJ2-2
CDR3 protein: ASTTGGGFRETQY; V gene: TRBV6-5; D gene: TRBD2; J gene: TRBJ2-5
CDR3 protein: ASSEVLGQINEQY; V gene: TRBV2; D gene: TRBD1; J gene: TRBJ2-7
CDR3 protein: ASSYLQASNYGYT; V gene: TRBV6-5; D gene: NA; J gene: TRBJ1-2
CDR3 protein: ASSRAYGELF; V gene: TRBV3-1/TRBV3-2; D gene: NA; J gene: TRBJ2-2
CDR3 protein: ASSQGVGTGELF; V gene: TRBV4-3; D gene: NA; J gene: TRBJ2-2
CDR3 protein: ASSQDGQGALTF; V gene: TRBV4-2; D gene: TRBD1; J gene: TRBJ1-1
CDR3 protein: ASSPGQSSYEQY; V gene: TRBV6-7; D gene: NA; J gene: TRBJ2-7
CDR3 protein: SVGGRHGTSYNEQF; V gene: TRBV29-1; D gene: NA; J gene: TRBJ2-1
CDR3 protein: ASSFGRGQGNQPQH; V gene: TRBV13; D gene: TRBD1; J gene: TRBJ1-5
CDR3 protein: ASSYLGLESPLH; V gene: TRBV6-5; D gene: NA; J gene: TRBJ1-6
CDR3 protein: ASSQDGSGNTIY; V gene: TRBV3-1/TRBV3-2; D gene: NA; J gene: TRBJ1-3
CDR3 protein: ASSQTGQGTDTQY; V gene: TRBV7-3; D gene: TRBD1; J gene: TRBJ2-3
CDR3 protein: ASKGQGNSPLH; V gene: TRBV2; D gene: NA; J gene: TRBJ1-6
CDR3 protein: ASSLEGQGIFDEQF; V gene: TRBV5-1; D gene: NA; J gene: TRBJ2-1
CDR3 protein: ASSWAGGGTEAF; V gene: TRBV5-1; D gene: NA; J gene: TRBJ1-1
CDR3 protein: ASSGSIDAGPMGEKLF; V gene: TRBV2; D gene: NA; J gene: TRBJ1-4
CDR3 protein: ASSQDLGAGVYNEQF; V gene: TRBV14; D gene: TRBD2; J gene: TRBJ2-1
CDR3 protein: ASSWTLAGVSGDTQY; V gene: TRBV5-1; D gene: TRBD2; J gene: TRBJ2-3
CDR3 protein: ASSQLQVNYGYT; V gene: TRBV3-1/TRBV3-2; D gene: NA; J gene: TRBJ1-2
CDR3 protein: ASSRQGAYEQY; V gene: TRBV12-3/TRBV12-4; D gene: TRBD1; J gene: TRBJ2-7
CDR3 protein: ASSDLTGFQETQY; V gene: TRBV7-9; D gene: NA; J gene: TRBJ2-5
CDR3 protein: AWSRDTEAF; V gene: TRBV30; D gene: NA; J gene: TRBJ1-1
CDR3 protein: ASSLSPMMNTEAF; V gene: TRBV7-3; D gene: NA; J gene: TRBJ1-1
CDR3 protein: AATTGGFNQPQH; V gene: TRBV30; D gene: TRBD1; J gene: TRBJ1-5
CDR3 protein: ASSLEGAFTDTQY; V gene: TRBV11-1; D gene: TRBD1; J gene: TRBJ2-3
CDR3 protein: ASSSKRTSGSAYEQY; V gene: TRBV11-2; D gene: TRBD2; J gene: TRBJ2-7
CDR3 protein: ASSDRGNTEAF; V gene: TRBV6-1; D gene: NA; J gene: TRBJ1-1
CDR3 protein: ASSPGQLNQPQH; V gene: TRBV5-8; D gene: NA; J gene: TRBJ1-5
CDR3 protein: ASSGDSYGYT; V gene: TRBV9; D gene: NA; J gene: TRBJ1-2
CDR3 protein: ASSLIGEGSNTGELF; V gene: TRBV27; D gene: NA; J gene: TRBJ2-2
CDR3 protein: ASSLTSGRAPDTQY; V gene: TRBV18; D gene: TRBD2; J gene: TRBJ2-3
CDR3 protein: ATSDLHRTGAAEAF; V gene: TRBV24-1; D gene: TRBD1; J gene: TRBJ1-1
CDR3 protein: ASSGEGSGDYGYT; V gene: TRBV7-8; D gene: NA; J gene: TRBJ1-2
CDR3 protein: SVDEGAHNEQF; V gene: TRBV29-1; D gene: TRBD1; J gene: TRBJ2-1
CDR3 protein: ASSLVAQNQPQH; V gene: TRBV11-3; D gene: NA; J gene: TRBJ1-5
CDR3 protein: ASSLGVGQGYGYT; V gene: TRBV28; D gene: NA; J gene: TRBJ1-2
CDR3 protein: ASHRGQGEKLF; V gene: TRBV18; D gene: TRBD1; J gene: TRBJ1-4
CDR3 protein: ASSQQRNQPQH; V gene: TRBV7-2; D gene: NA; J gene: TRBJ1-5
CDR3 protein: ASRAYTEAF; V gene: TRBV5-5; D gene: NA; J gene: TRBJ1-1
CDR3 protein: AWDPRRSRYNEQF; V gene: TRBV30; D gene: NA; J gene: TRBJ2-1
CDR3 protein: ASSLEGYSNQPQH; V gene: TRBV5-1; D gene: NA; J gene: TRBJ1-5
CDR3 protein: ASSPQGHREGTNTQY; V gene: TRBV18; D gene: NA; J gene: TRBJ2-3
CDR3 protein: ASSRGGLASTEAF; V gene: TRBV28; D gene: NA; J gene: TRBJ1-1
CDR3 protein: ASSFRDRGEKLF; V gene: TRBV13; D gene: TRBD1; J gene: TRBJ1-4
CDR3 protein: ASSVLAGVFYEQY; V gene: TRBV5-1; D gene: TRBD2; J gene: TRBJ2-7
CDR3 protein: ASSERFEGVAKNIQY; V gene: TRBV6-1; D gene: NA; J gene: TRBJ2-4
CDR3 protein: ASSYSPGRTYEQY; V gene: TRBV6-5; D gene: NA; J gene: TRBJ2-7
CDR3 protein: ASNPDPGAKNIQY; V gene: TRBV10-2; D gene: NA; J gene: TRBJ2-4
CDR3 protein: ASSLALAGGNEQF; V gene: TRBV5-1; D gene: TRBD2; J gene: TRBJ2-1
CDR3 protein: ASDPGQGGKTQY; V gene: TRBV28; D gene: TRBD1; J gene: TRBJ2-5
CDR3 protein: ASSRARGNTEAF; V gene: TRBV7-8; D gene: NA; J gene: TRBJ1-1
CDR3 protein: ASSLRGGTSTDTQY; V gene: TRBV6-2/TRBV6-3; D gene: TRBD2; J gene: TRBJ2-3
CDR3 protein: ASSVVNSPTEAF; V gene: TRBV9; D gene: NA; J gene: TRBJ1-1
CDR3 protein: ASSLIRLAGALSDTQY; V gene: TRBV27; D gene: TRBD2; J gene: TRBJ2-3
CDR3 protein: ASSLVWDRRAPGNTIY; V gene: TRBV7-9; D gene: TRBD1; J gene: TRBJ1-3
CDR3 protein: ASRVDRRGLYGYT; V gene: TRBV2; D gene: NA; J gene: TRBJ1-2